The T cell receptor (beta chain) under discussion was sequenced for a study of cytomegalovirus exposure and HLA in healthy donors. This CDR3 comprises 14 residues. Trimming shortened V by 6 bases and J by 2 bases, and 12 bases separated the two germline ends. CDR1 is MDHEN, CDR2 SYDVKM, per germline. The PCR employed 60 Vbeta primers together with 13 Jbeta primers. Assay: immunoSEQ multiplex PCR; the TCRdb copy retains only in-frame clones and omits some. The repertoire shows more than 200,000 clones; the top ten hold less than 1%. The source material was PBMCs. The chain carries TRBV28 and TRBJ2-3; maybe TRBD1 (5 bases). The receptor comes from a woman between 25 and 40 years old in good health and CMV-seropositive. CDR3 DNA sequence: TGTGCCAGCAGACAAGGGGTCTTCACAGATACGCAGTATTTT. Amino acid sequence: CASRQGVFTDTQYF.